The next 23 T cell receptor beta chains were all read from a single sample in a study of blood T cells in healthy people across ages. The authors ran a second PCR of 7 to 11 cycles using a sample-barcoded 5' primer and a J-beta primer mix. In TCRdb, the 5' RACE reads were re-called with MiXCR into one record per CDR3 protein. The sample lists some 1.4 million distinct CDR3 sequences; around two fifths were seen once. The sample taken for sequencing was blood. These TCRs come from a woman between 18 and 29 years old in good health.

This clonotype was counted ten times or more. The CDR3 sequence is CASSSLDEQFF. In nucleotides, the CDR3 is TGTGCCAGCAGTTCCCTGGATGAGCAGTTCTTC. This sequence joins TRBV6-6 and TRBJ2-1; D not resolved. V was trimmed by 4 bases and J by 8 bases, leaving 6 bases between them. Germline CDR1 reads MNHNY; CDR2 reads SVGAGI (reference sequence). This CDR3 is built from 11 residues.

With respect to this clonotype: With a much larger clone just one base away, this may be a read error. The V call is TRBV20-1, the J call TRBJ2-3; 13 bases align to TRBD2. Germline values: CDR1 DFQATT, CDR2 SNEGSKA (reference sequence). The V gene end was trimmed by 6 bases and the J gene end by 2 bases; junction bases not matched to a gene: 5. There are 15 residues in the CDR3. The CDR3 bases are TGCAGTGCGCGGACTAGCGGGGGAACCACAGATACGCAGTATTTT. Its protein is CSARTSGGTTDTQYF.

Here the CDR3 DNA reads TGTGCCAGCAGCTCCAGGCCCACTAGCGGGATGTCTAGCTCCTACAATGAGCAGTACTTC. It is translated as CASSSRPTSGMSSSYNEQYF. The V and J genes are TRBV7-7 and TRBJ2-1, with 10 bases that match TRBD2. The DNA end is more similar to TRBJ2-7, so the J call may be wrong. The V gene's germline CDR1 is SSHAT and CDR2 FNYEAQ (reference sequence). The CDR3 totals 20 residues.

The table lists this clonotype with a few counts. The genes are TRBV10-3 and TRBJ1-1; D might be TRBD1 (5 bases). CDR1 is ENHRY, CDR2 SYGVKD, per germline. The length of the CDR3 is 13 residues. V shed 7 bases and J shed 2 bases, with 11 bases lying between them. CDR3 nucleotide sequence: TGTGCCATCACCCAGGGATTCAACACTGAAGCTTTCTTT. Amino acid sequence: CAITQGFNTEAFF.

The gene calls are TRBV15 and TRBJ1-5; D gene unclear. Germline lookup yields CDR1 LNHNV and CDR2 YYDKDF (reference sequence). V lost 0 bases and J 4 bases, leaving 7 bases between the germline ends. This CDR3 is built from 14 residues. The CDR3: CATSREGGNQPQHF. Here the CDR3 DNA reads TGTGCCACCAGCAGAGAAGGTGGAAATCAGCCCCAGCATTTT.

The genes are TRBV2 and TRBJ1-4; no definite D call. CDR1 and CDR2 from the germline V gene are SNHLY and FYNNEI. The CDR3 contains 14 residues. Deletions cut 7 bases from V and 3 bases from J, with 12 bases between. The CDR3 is CASTQLPSNEKLFF. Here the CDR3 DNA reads TGTGCCAGCACGCAACTTCCCTCTAATGAAAAACTGTTTTTT.

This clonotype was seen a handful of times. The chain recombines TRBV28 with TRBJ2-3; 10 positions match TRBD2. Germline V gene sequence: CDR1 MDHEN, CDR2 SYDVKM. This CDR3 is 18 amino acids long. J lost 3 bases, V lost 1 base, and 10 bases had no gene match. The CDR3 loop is CASSLLGLAGDRTDTQYF. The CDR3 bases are TGTGCCAGCAGTTTATTGGGGCTAGCGGGGGATCGGACAGATACGCAGTATTTT.

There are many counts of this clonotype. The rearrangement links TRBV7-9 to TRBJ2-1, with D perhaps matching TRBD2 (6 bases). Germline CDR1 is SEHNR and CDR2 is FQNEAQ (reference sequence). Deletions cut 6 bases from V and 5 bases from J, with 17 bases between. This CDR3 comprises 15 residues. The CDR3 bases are TGTGCCAGCAGTCGGAGCGGGTTCGCGGACAATGAGCAGTTCTTC. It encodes CASSRSGFADNEQFF.

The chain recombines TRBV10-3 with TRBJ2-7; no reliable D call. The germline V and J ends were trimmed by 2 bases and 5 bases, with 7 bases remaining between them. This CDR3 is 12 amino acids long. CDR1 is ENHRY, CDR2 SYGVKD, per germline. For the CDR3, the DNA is TGTGCCATCAGTGAGCGGTGGGACGAGCAGTACTTC. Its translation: CAISERWDEQYF.

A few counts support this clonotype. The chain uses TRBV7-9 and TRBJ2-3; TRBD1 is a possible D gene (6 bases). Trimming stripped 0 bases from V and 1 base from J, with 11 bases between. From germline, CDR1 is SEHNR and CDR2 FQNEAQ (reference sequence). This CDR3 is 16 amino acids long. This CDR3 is CASSLARAGGTDTQYF. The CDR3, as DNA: TGTGCCAGCAGCTTAGCTCGGGCAGGGGGCACAGATACGCAGTATTTT.

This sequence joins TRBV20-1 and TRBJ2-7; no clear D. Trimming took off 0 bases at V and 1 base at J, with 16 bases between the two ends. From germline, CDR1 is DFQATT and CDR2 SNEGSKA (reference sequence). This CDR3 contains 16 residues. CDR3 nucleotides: TGCAGTGCTAGAGATCCCCACCTTTCAGGATCCTACGAGCAGTACTTC. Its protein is CSARDPHLSGSYEQYF.

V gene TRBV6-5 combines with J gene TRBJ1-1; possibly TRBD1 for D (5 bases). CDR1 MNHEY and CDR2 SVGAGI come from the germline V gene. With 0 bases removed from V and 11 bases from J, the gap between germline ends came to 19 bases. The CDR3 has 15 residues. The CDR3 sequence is CASSYSVGANLGAFF. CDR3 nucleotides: TGTGCCAGCAGTTACTCGGTCGGGGCCAACTTGGGGGCTTTCTTT.

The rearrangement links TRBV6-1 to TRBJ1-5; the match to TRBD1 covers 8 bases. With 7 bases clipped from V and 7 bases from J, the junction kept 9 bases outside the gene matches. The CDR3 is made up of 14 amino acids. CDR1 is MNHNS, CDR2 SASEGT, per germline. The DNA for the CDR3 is TGTGCCAGCACCCCCGGACAGGGTGGCCAGCCCCAGCATTTT. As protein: CASTPGQGGQPQHF.

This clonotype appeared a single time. The DNA of the CDR3 is TGTGCCAGCAGCGCCTTCCGGGCCGGGGAGCTGTTTTTT. Translated: CASSAFRAGELFF. V usage is TRBV7-3 and J usage is TRBJ2-2; no reliable D call. Germline CDR1 is SGHTA and CDR2 is FQGTGA. The CDR3 totals 13 residues. Trimming took 5 bases from V and 6 from J, leaving 10 bases between them.

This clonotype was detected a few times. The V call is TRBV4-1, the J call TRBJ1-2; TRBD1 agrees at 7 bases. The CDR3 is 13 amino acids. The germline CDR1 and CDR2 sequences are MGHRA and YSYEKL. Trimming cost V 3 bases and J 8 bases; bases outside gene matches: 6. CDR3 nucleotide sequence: TGCGCCAGCAGCCAGACAGGGCCGGGAGGCTACACCTTC. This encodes CASSQTGPGGYTF.

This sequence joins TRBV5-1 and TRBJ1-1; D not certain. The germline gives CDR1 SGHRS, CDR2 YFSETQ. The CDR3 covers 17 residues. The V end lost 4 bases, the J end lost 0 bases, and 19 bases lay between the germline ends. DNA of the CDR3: TGCGCCAGCAGCGCGATGGGAAACGCAAACTTGAACACTGAAGCTTTCTTT. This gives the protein CASSAMGNANLNTEAFF.

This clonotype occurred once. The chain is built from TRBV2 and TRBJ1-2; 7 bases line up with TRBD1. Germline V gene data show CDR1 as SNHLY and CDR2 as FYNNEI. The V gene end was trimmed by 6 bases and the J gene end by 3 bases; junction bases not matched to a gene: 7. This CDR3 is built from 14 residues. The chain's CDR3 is CASRPGTDDYGYTF. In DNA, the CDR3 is TGTGCCAGCAGGCCCGGGACAGATGACTATGGCTACACCTTC.

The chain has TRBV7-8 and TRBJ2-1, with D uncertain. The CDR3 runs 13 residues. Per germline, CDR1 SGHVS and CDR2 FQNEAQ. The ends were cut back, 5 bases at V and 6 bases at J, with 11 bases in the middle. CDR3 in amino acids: CASSVGRSNEQFF. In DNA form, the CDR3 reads TGTGCCAGCAGCGTTGGACGATCCAATGAGCAGTTCTTC. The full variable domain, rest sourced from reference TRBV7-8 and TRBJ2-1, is GAGVSQSPRYKVAKRGQDVALRCDPISGHVSLFWYQQALGQGPEFLTYFQNEAQLDKSGLPSDRFFAERPEGSVSTLKIQRTQQEDSAVYLCASSVGRSNEQFFGPGTRLTVL.

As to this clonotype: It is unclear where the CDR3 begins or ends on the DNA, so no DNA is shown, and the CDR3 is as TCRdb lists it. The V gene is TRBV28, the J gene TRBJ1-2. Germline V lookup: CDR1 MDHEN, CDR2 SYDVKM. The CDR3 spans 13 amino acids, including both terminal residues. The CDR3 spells CARSLNYNYGCTF.

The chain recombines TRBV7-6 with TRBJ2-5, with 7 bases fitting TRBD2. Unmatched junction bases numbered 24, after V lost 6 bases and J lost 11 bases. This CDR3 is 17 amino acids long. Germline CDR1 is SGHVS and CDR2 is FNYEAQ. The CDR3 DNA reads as TGTGCCAGCAGTTCCCAAGCGGGGCAATCCCAATACAATGAGCAGTACTTC. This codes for CASSSQAGQSQYNEQYF.

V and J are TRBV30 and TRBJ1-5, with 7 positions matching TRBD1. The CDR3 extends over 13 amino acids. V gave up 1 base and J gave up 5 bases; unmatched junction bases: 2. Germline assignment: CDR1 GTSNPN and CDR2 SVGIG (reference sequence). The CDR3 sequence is CAWSDRGDQPQHF. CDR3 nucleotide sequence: TGTGCCTGGAGTGACAGGGGCGATCAGCCCCAGCATTTT. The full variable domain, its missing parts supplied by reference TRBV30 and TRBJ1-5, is SQTIHQWPATLVQPVGSPLSLECTVEGTSNPNLYWYRQAAGRGLQLLFYSVGIGQISSEVPQNLSASRPQDRQFILSSKKLLLSDSGFYLCAWSDRGDQPQHFGDGTRLSIL.

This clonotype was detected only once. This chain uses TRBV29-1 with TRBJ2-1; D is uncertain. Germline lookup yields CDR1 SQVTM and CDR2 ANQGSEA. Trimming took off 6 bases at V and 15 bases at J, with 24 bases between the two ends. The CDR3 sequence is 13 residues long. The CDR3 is CSVPIPGSSVGFF. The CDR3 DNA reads TGCAGCGTCCCCATCCCAGGAAGCTCTGTGGGGTTCTTC.

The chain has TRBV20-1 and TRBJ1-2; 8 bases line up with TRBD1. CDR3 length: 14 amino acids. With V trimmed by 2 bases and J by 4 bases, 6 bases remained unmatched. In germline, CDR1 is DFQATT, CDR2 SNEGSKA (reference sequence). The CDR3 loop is CSARTNGQGYGYTF. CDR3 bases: TGCAGTGCTAGAACAAACGGACAGGGCTATGGCTACACCTTC.